This is a list of T cell receptor beta chains from one sample in a study of CXCR3-negative and CXCR3-positive naive CD8 T cells. TCRdb re-analyzed the 5' RACE reads; it lists each CDR3 protein once, without DNA. The listing contains about 48,000 distinct CDR3 sequences. The sequencing sample was made of memory CD8+ T cells from blood. Receptor source: a human donor in good health. Some clones in this sample may be carry-over from other donors' samples. Both conserved end residues are part of each CDR3.

V gene	J gene	CDR3 protein
TRBV6-2/TRBV6-3	TRBJ1-1	CASAPGEGFRTEAFF
TRBV29-1	TRBJ2-6	CSVEVWNRNSGANVLTF
TRBV14	TRBJ2-3	CASSQAGRGADTQYF
TRBV5-1	TRBJ2-7	CASSLGATRNYEQYF
TRBV27	TRBJ2-3	CASSLYNTDTQYF
TRBV29-1	TRBJ2-1	CSVEVVRKTGDNEQFF
TRBV7-8	TRBJ2-2	CASTPSGGAETGELFF
TRBV6-5	TRBJ1-3	CASTTRGFGNTIYF
TRBV7-9	TRBJ2-5	CASSRGRGQGLDQETQYF
TRBV7-9	TRBJ1-4	CASSTTEDLATNEKLFF
TRBV19	TRBJ2-7	CASSMGAGYEQYF
TRBV3-1	TRBJ2-7	CASSQGDRDYSEQYF
TRBV7-3	TRBJ1-1	CASSLTGQGYTEAFF
TRBV19	TRBJ2-1	CASSMAGGPHSYNEQFF
TRBV29-1	TRBJ2-1	CSVDLDSFYYNEQFF
TRBV12-5	TRBJ1-1	CASGLSTILPNTEAFF
TRBV5-4	TRBJ2-7	CASSLERTGVDYEQYF